These 29 T cell receptor beta chains were all obtained from the same sample, sequenced in a study of T cells in Graves' hyperthyroidism and ophthalmopathy (dated by TCRdb to between 2018 and 2021). The library relied on multiplex PCR. Sequenced using an Illumina HiSeq 2000. The TCR beta CDR3 regions were amplified from RNA transcripts. The TCR CDR3 was subjected to a first round of RT-PCR using the HTBI primer set and the Qiagen OneStep RT-PCR kit. TCRdb passed the public sequencing reads through fastp at Q25 and MiXCR, retaining productive beta sequences. One record per CDR3 amino acid sequence lists the most common genes and DNA. The table for this sample lists 730,000 or so distinct CDR3 sequences; approximately 18% of them were counted only once. Roughly a sixth of the sample is taken by the ten largest. Sample: blood. These receptors all come from a woman aged 45 to 65 with Graves' hyperthyroidism that later progressed to Graves' ophthalmopathy.

The rearrangement uses TRBV12-5 and TRBJ2-1; the D gene is possibly TRBD2 (6 bases). The CDR3 spans 21 residues. V was pared by 3 bases and J by 0 bases, with 27 bases between. From germline, CDR1 is LGHNT and CDR2 FRNRAP. Here the CDR3 reads CASGFFLGAKLAGISYNEQFF. In DNA, the CDR3 is TGTGCTAGTGGTTTTTTCTTAGGGGCCAAACTAGCCGGGATCTCCTACAATGAGCAGTTCTTC.

There are a few counts of this clonotype. The chain links TRBV3-1 to TRBJ2-2, with D tentatively TRBD2 (6 bases). V was shortened by 1 base and J by 3 bases, with 12 bases between the two germline ends. CDR3 size: 16 residues. CDR1 and CDR2 from the germline V gene are LGHDT and YNNKEL (reference sequence). CDR3 loop: CASSQVPWGDTGELFF. CDR3 nucleotides: TGTGCCAGCAGCCAAGTCCCGTGGGGGGACACCGGGGAGCTGTTTTTT. Together with reference TRBV3-1 and TRBJ2-2, the CDR3 gives the full variable domain: DTAVSQTPKYLVTQMGNDKSIKCEQNLGHDTMYWYKQDSKKFLKIMFSYNNKELIINETVPNRFSPKSPDKAHLNLHINSLELGDSAVYFCASSQVPWGDTGELFFGEGSRLTVL.

This clonotype was counted ten times or more. The rearrangement joins TRBV6-2 or TRBV6-3 to TRBJ2-7; 7 nucleotides match TRBD2. The CDR3 spans 15 residues. CDR1 is MNHEY and CDR2 is SVGEGT in the germline V gene. After removal of 2 bases from V and 2 bases from J, the junction contained 6 bases not matched to a gene. CDR3 in DNA: TGTGCCAGCAGTTACGTGGGAGGGGACGCCTACGAGCAGTACTTC. Encoded protein: CASSYVGGDAYEQYF.

This clonotype was found many times. CDR3 sequence reads: CSARKQGLQAFF. CDR3 in DNA: TGCAGTGCTAGGAAACAGGGCCTCCAAGCTTTCTTT. The gene calls are TRBV20-1 and TRBJ1-1; the D gene is possibly TRBD1 (6 bases). Trimming shortened V by 3 bases and J by 9 bases, and 14 bases separated the two germline ends. From germline, CDR1 is DFQATT and CDR2 SNEGSKA (reference sequence). The CDR3 covers 12 residues.

This clonotype came up a few times. The CDR3 region has the DNA TGTGCCAGCAGTGACTCTGGGGAGTTAAGTGGTGGCTACACCTTC. It specifies CASSDSGELSGGYTF. The rearrangement uses TRBV6-1 and TRBJ1-2; no reliable D call. The V end lost 3 bases, the J end lost 7 bases, and 18 bases lay between the germline ends. CDR3 length equals 15 residues. Germline V gene lookup returns CDR1 MNHNS and CDR2 SASEGT.

CDR3 protein: CASSAGQGAAYEQYF. CDR3 nucleotides: TGTGCCAGCAGTGCAGGACAGGGGGCGGCCTACGAGCAGTACTTC. V usage is TRBV6-4 and J usage is TRBJ2-7, with 11 nucleotides matching TRBD1. Trimming cost V 4 bases and J 2 bases; bases outside gene matches: 4. Germline V gene lookup returns CDR1 MRHNA and CDR2 SNTAGT. The CDR3 has 15 residues.

Only a few counts were recorded for this clonotype. The chain links TRBV29-1 to TRBJ2-7, with TRBD1 matching 8 bases. This CDR3 contains 12 residues. The V gene end was trimmed by 6 bases and the J gene end by 6 bases; junction bases not matched to a gene: 7. Germline V gives CDR1 SQVTM, CDR2 ANQGSEA. The DNA of the CDR3 is TGCAGCGTGGTGGACAGGGAGAGCGAGCAGTACTTC. Its translation: CSVVDRESEQYF.

Many counts were recorded for this clonotype. The genes are TRBV2 and TRBJ1-3; D perhaps matches TRBD1 (6 bases). V lost 4 bases, J lost 2 bases, and 9 bases lay in between. The CDR3 totals 14 residues. Germline V gives CDR1 SNHLY, CDR2 FYNNEI. CDR3 loop: CASSVDRPGNTIYF. The CDR3 bases are TGTGCCAGCAGTGTCGACAGGCCTGGAAACACCATATATTTT.

The rearrangement links TRBV25-1 to TRBJ1-1; D possibly corresponds to TRBD1 (6 bases). The CDR3 spans 14 residues. Trimming cost V 3 bases and J 1 base, with 9 bases left between them. Germline loops: CDR1 MGHDK, CDR2 SYGVNS. The CDR3 here is CASSDDRKNTEAFF. DNA of the CDR3: TGTGCCAGCAGTGACGACAGGAAGAACACTGAAGCTTTCTTT.

This clonotype was seen more than once but under ten times. The chain couples TRBV29-1 to TRBJ1-1, with D maybe TRBD1 (5 bases). CDR1 and CDR2 (germline): SQVTM, ANQGSEA. Trimming took 6 bases from V and 4 from J, leaving 12 bases between them. The CDR3 covers 12 residues. The CDR3 reads CSVREGGTEAFF. The CDR3 DNA reads TGCAGCGTCAGGGAAGGTGGCACTGAAGCTTTCTTT.

The chain combines TRBV19 with TRBJ2-5; D is unresolved. Germline CDR1 LNHDA, CDR2 SQIVND (reference sequence). CDR3 length: 13 residues. V was cut by 2 bases and J by 5 bases, with 9 bases left in between. CDR3: CASSIIGDETQYF. CDR3 bases: TGTGCCAGTAGTATAATCGGCGATGAGACCCAGTACTTC.

This clonotype has ten or more counts. The chain recombines TRBV3-1 with TRBJ1-2; the D gene is possibly TRBD1 (5 bases). V lost 2 bases and J lost 8, with 9 bases in between. The germline V gene encodes CDR1 LGHDT and CDR2 YNNKEL (reference sequence). The CDR3 spans 12 residues. The CDR3 sequence: CASSQRDRGYTF. In DNA form, the CDR3 reads TGTGCCAGCAGCCAACGGGACCGGGGCTACACCTTC.

In its sample, this clonotype was seen many times. The chain uses TRBV11-3 and TRBJ1-1, with D uncertain. CDR3 size: 13 residues. Germline loops: CDR1 SGHNT, CDR2 YENEEA. The V gene lost 1 base and the J gene lost 7 bases, with 10 bases spanning the gap. CDR3 residues: CASSLVSSGEAFF. CDR3 nucleotide sequence: TGTGCCAGCAGCTTAGTATCGTCAGGTGAAGCTTTCTTT.

This clonotype showed up many times. DNA of the CDR3: TGTGCCAGCAGCCAAGCCTCCAACAGGGGGGCCAACTATGGCTACACCTTC. Translated, it gives CASSQASNRGANYGYTF. The chain links TRBV3-1 to TRBJ1-2; 8 bases line up with TRBD1. From germline, CDR1 is LGHDT and CDR2 YNNKEL (reference sequence). There are 17 residues in the CDR3. After removal of 1 base from V and 2 bases from J, the junction contained 9 bases not matched to a gene.

This clonotype has ten or more counts. V gene TRBV2 combines with J gene TRBJ1-5; D not certain. In germline, CDR1 is SNHLY, CDR2 FYNNEI. The germline V and J ends were trimmed by 4 bases and 4 bases, with 20 bases remaining between them. This CDR3 comprises 17 residues. In nucleotides, the CDR3 is TGTGCCAGCAGTGGGTTTAGGTTTCCTTTTGATAATCAGCCCCAGCATTTT. Its protein product is CASSGFRFPFDNQPQHF.

This clonotype was seen just once. V gene TRBV20-1 combines with J gene TRBJ1-4, with unresolved D. V shed 7 bases and J shed 10 bases, with 22 bases lying between them. In germline, CDR1 is DFQATT, CDR2 SNEGSKA (reference sequence). The CDR3 spans 14 residues. The DNA of the CDR3 is TGCAGTGGCATCGGCCTAGGACTCCTAGGAAAACTGTTTTTT. This sequence encodes CSGIGLGLLGKLFF.

V usage is TRBV7-9 and J usage is TRBJ1-1; 10 positions match TRBD1. The CDR3 contains 17 residues. The J segment lost 1 base and the V segment lost 3 bases, leaving 8 bases of the junction unmatched. CDR1 is SEHNR and CDR2 is FQNEAQ in the germline V gene (reference sequence). The CDR3 spells CASSFSGTGEENTEAFF. The CDR3, as DNA: TGTGCCAGCAGCTTTAGCGGGACAGGGGAAGAGAACACTGAAGCTTTCTTT.

The chain joins TRBV7-3 to TRBJ1-1; perhaps TRBD1 as D (5 bases). The CDR3 has 19 amino acids. Germline loops: CDR1 SGHTA, CDR2 FQGTGA. V dropped 1 base and J dropped 0 bases, with 21 bases sitting between them. The CDR3 sequence is CASSLRGVREYRLNTEAFF. The CDR3 DNA sequence: TGTGCCAGCAGCTTAAGGGGGGTTCGGGAGTACAGGCTGAACACTGAAGCTTTCTTT.

The chain uses TRBV7-3 and TRBJ2-3; TRBD1 or TRBD2 may be the D gene (5 bases each). The V gene's germline CDR1 is SGHTA and CDR2 FQGTGA. The CDR3 length is 14 residues. Trimming took 5 bases from V and 4 from J, leaving 13 bases between them. The CDR3: CASSPGTRPDTQYF. Written as DNA, the CDR3 is TGTGCCAGCAGCCCGGGGACCCGGCCAGATACGCAGTATTTT.

This clonotype was counted at least ten times. This sequence joins TRBV7-3 and TRBJ1-2, with D possibly being TRBD1 (5 bases). V shed 5 bases and J shed 1 base, with 8 bases lying between them. The CDR3 runs to 13 residues. The germline gives CDR1 SGHTA, CDR2 FQGTGA. Written as DNA, the CDR3 is TGTGCCAGCAGCATGGGGGGTAACTATGGCTACACCTTC. Translated: CASSMGGNYGYTF.

This clonotype was seen ten or more times. This sequence joins TRBV15 and TRBJ2-3, with D maybe TRBD2 (5 bases). V was pared by 3 bases and J by 2 bases, with 12 bases between. The CDR3 runs 15 residues. CDR1 is LNHNV, CDR2 YYDKDF, per germline (reference sequence). Here the CDR3 reads CATSSSRGSTDTQYF. Here the CDR3 DNA reads TGTGCCACCAGCAGCTCACGAGGGTCCACAGATACGCAGTATTTT.

The chain links TRBV6-2 or TRBV6-3 to TRBJ1-4; 11 nucleotides match TRBD1. After removal of 4 bases from V and 4 bases from J, the junction contained 2 bases not matched to a gene. Germline V gives CDR1 MNHEY, CDR2 SVGEGT. The CDR3 is made up of 15 amino acids. CDR3 region: CASSWGTGGNEKLFF. The CDR3 DNA follows: TGTGCCAGCAGTTGGGGGACAGGGGGTAATGAAAAACTGTTTTTT.

There are many counts of this clonotype. CDR3 DNA sequence: TGCGCCAGCAGCTTGGAGTGGGCGGCAGGACCATACGGGGCCCTCCACTTT. The encoded protein is CASSLEWAAGPYGALHF. This sequence joins TRBV5-1 and TRBJ1-6; D is ambiguous. Germline CDR1 is SGHRS and CDR2 is YFSETQ. The CDR3 extends over 17 amino acids. V was pared by 0 bases and J by 14 bases, with 24 bases between. The full variable domain, with the rest looked up from reference TRBV5-1 and TRBJ1-6, is KAGVTQTPRYLIKTRGQQVTLSCSPISGHRSVSWYQQTPGQGLQFLFEYFSETQRNKGNFPGRFSGRQFSNSRSEMNVSTLELGDSALYLCASSLEWAAGPYGALHFGNGTRLTVT.

This clonotype was seen ten or more times. V gene TRBV28 combines with J gene TRBJ1-2, with D perhaps matching TRBD1 (5 bases). Germline lookup yields CDR1 MDHEN and CDR2 SYDVKM. The V gene lost 1 base and the J gene lost 6 bases, with 15 bases spanning the gap. The CDR3 extends over 15 amino acids. The CDR3 bases are TGTGCCAGCAGTTTATCCTCGTGGGGGTGGGATGGCTACACCTTC. Its translation: CASSLSSWGWDGYTF.

This clonotype was counted many times. The chain is built from TRBV7-9 and TRBJ2-3; 7 bases are a match to TRBD2. CDR1 and CDR2 from the germline V gene are SEHNR and FQNEAQ (reference sequence). The V gene end was trimmed by 1 base and the J gene end by 5 bases; junction bases not matched to a gene: 6. This CDR3 spans 15 amino acids. CDR3 nucleotide sequence: TGTGCCAGCAGCTTAGGACGGGGGGAATTAGATACGCAGTATTTT. This codes for CASSLGRGELDTQYF. The full variable domain, rest sourced from reference TRBV7-9 and TRBJ2-3, is DTGVSQNPRHKITKRGQNVTFRCDPISEHNRLYWYRQTLGQGPEFLTYFQNEAQLEKSRLLSDRFSAERPKGSFSTLEIQRTEQGDSAMYLCASSLGRGELDTQYFGPGTRLTVL.

J is TRBJ1-1 and V is TRBV6-1, with D possibly TRBD1 on 5 matching bases. CDR1 and CDR2 (germline): MNHNS, SASEGT. V was cut by 6 bases and J by 0 bases, with 14 bases left in between. The CDR3 spans 15 residues. Here the CDR3 reads CASSPTRQLNTEAFF. CDR3 bases: TGTGCCAGCAGCCCAACAAGACAGCTGAACACTGAAGCTTTCTTT.

This clonotype was observed many times. This chain's CDR3 is CASSPIWAETQYF. The CDR3 nucleotides are TGTGCCAGCAGCCCGATCTGGGCAGAGACCCAGTACTTC. V usage is TRBV12-3 or TRBV12-4 and J usage is TRBJ2-5; no clear D gene. Trimming left V 6 bases short and J 4 bases short, with 12 bases between. The CDR3 has 13 amino acids.

The V call is TRBV14, the J call TRBJ1-1; D gene uncertain. The CDR3 is 15 residues long. The germline CDR1 and CDR2 sequences are SGHDN and FVKESK. Trimming left V 0 bases short and J 5 bases short, with 13 bases between. The CDR3 DNA follows: TGTGCCAGCAGCCAAGAGCTGGGGAGGAGAACTGAAGCTTTCTTT. This translates into CASSQELGRRTEAFF. The complete variable domain, with remaining parts taken from reference TRBV14 and TRBJ1-1, reads EAGVTQFPSHSVIEKGQTVTLRCDPISGHDNLYWYRRVMGKEIKFLLHFVKESKQDESGMPNNRFLAERTGGTYSTLKVQPAELEDSGVYFCASSQELGRRTEAFFGQGTRLTVV.

The sample holds many counts of this clonotype. The chain is built from TRBV24-1 and TRBJ2-2; TRBD1 aligns across 8 bases. Per the germline V gene, CDR1 is KGHDR and CDR2 is SFDVKD. V shed 5 bases and J 5 bases; nucleotides not matched to a gene: 9. The CDR3 covers 16 residues. Written as DNA, the CDR3 is TGTGCCACCAGTGCCTTGGGCAGGGGGCGTACCGGGGAGCTGTTTTTT. Its translation: CATSALGRGRTGELFF.